Described below is a single TCR beta chain sequence and its context. This CDR3 is built from 15 residues. Germline loops: CDR1 LGHNA, CDR2 YSLEER. The V gene lost 2 bases and the J gene lost 5 bases, with 15 bases spanning the gap. These data originate in a study of blood T cells in healthy people across ages. Alongside a J-beta primer mix, a sample-barcoded 5' primer served in a second PCR lasting about 7 to 11 cycles. CDR3-containing paired-end reads numbered at least 2.5 million in each sample. TCRdb reprocessed the 5' RACE reads via MiXCR and lists one record per CDR3 protein. The data hold about 2 million distinct CDR3 sequences, with around half observed a single time.

Source material: blood. The rearrangement joins TRBV4-3 to TRBJ2-5; the D gene is possibly TRBD2 (5 bases). This TCR came from a woman in her 40s in good health. This CDR3 is CASSQTRAVGETQYF. For the CDR3, the DNA is TGCGCCAGCAGCCAAACCCGAGCGGTGGGGGAGACCCAGTACTTC.